Each of the 11 T cell receptor beta chains below was sequenced from the same sample in a study of blood T cell repertoires in COVID-19. This table comes from immunoSEQ multiplex PCR, and its TCRdb copy is limited to in-frame clones, with some not included. The repertoire holds 150,000 to 200,000 clones, with around 87% as singletons. Sequencing was performed on peripheral blood. The receptors derive from a man in his fifties with acute or convalescent COVID-19.

This clone showed up just a few times. V gene TRBV28 combines with J gene TRBJ1-5; 10 bases align to TRBD1. The CDR3 runs 16 residues. The ends lost 5 bases at V and 6 bases at J; junction bases unmatched: 10. Germline CDR1 reads MDHEN; CDR2 reads SYDVKM. CDR3 coding DNA: TGTGCCAGCAGTCCTCGACAGGGGGCAATTGGTCAGCCCCAGCATTTT. As protein: CASSPRQGAIGQPQHF.

V and J are TRBV4-2 and TRBJ1-1; maybe TRBD1 (6 bases). The CDR3 runs to 15 residues. Trimming stripped 7 bases from V and 5 bases from J, with 20 bases between. Per germline, CDR1 LGHNA and CDR2 YNFKEQ. The CDR3 protein is CASTQQRGARTEAFF. The CDR3 nucleotides read TGTGCCAGCACCCAGCAGCGGGGGGCGAGGACTGAAGCTTTCTTT.

For the CDR3, the DNA is TGTGCCAGCAGCCGGAGGGGCGGCACTGAAGCTTTCTTT. It translates to CASSRRGGTEAFF. This rearrangement joins TRBV6-5 to TRBJ1-1; weak D call: TRBD1 (5 bases). This CDR3 is built from 13 residues. V was clipped by 6 bases and J by 4 bases, with 12 bases between them. CDR1 is MNHEY and CDR2 is SVGAGI in the germline V gene.

CDR3 coding DNA: TGTGCCAGCAGCTTAACTAGCGGGAGGGCCCCAGATACGCAGTATTTT. Residues: CASSLTSGRAPDTQYF. This chain connects TRBV7-9 to TRBJ2-3; 13 bases are shared with TRBD2. This CDR3 is 16 amino acids long. The V and J ends lost 2 bases and 4 bases, in that order; junction bases with no gene match: 3. Germline V gene sequence: CDR1 SEHNR, CDR2 FQNEAQ (reference sequence).

J is TRBJ1-5 and V is TRBV28; the D is unclear. Germline V gene lookup returns CDR1 MDHEN and CDR2 SYDVKM. Trimming removed 2 bases at V and 7 bases at J, with 6 bases between. CDR3 length: 12 residues. CDR3 protein: CASSLPGQPQHF. In DNA, the CDR3 is TGTGCCAGCAGTTTACCCGGGCAGCCCCAGCATTTT.

V gene TRBV6-5 combines with J gene TRBJ2-2, with a possible D match to TRBD1 (6 bases). The CDR3 consists of 14 residues. V lost 6 bases to trimming and J lost 6 bases, with 14 bases between them. Germline CDR1 and CDR2: MNHEY and SVGAGI. The CDR3 region has the DNA TGTGCCAGCAGGGGGACATATAGCGCCGGGGAGCTGTTTTTT. It encodes CASRGTYSAGELFF.

Comment on this clone: One end of the junction varies from germline; a read error may be responsible. The chain carries TRBV29-1 and TRBJ1-1; 9 bases line up with TRBD1. From germline, CDR1 is SQVTM and CDR2 ANQGSEA. This CDR3 region has 13 residues. CDR3 nucleotide sequence: TGCAGCGTTGGGGGACAGGGTGGGTGGAGCGGCTCCTTT. This encodes CSVGGQGGWSGSF.

The chain couples TRBV6-2 or TRBV6-3 to TRBJ1-1, with no clear D. Germline assignment: CDR1 MNHEY and CDR2 SVGEGT. The V end lost 4 bases, the J end lost 4 bases, and 10 bases lay between the germline ends. The CDR3 length is 13 residues. Here the CDR3 reads CASSLRVGTEAFF. CDR3 bases: TGTGCCAGCAGTTTGAGGGTTGGCACTGAAGCTTTCTTT.

This clone was counted only a few times. DNA of the CDR3: TGTGCCAGCAGCTTTCAGGGGGCGAAAGACACCGGGGAGCTGTTTTTT. This gives the protein CASSFQGAKDTGELFF. V gene TRBV11-3 combines with J gene TRBJ2-2, with 8 bases fitting TRBD1. This CDR3 region has 16 residues. The J segment lost 3 bases and the V segment lost 3 bases, leaving 6 bases of the junction unmatched. Per germline, CDR1 SGHNT and CDR2 YENEEA. Together with reference TRBV11-3 and TRBJ2-2, the CDR3 gives the full variable domain: EAGVVQSPRYKIIEKKQPVAFWCNPISGHNTLYWYLQNLGQGPELLIRYENEEAVDDSQLPKDRFSAERLKGVDSTLKIQPAELGDSAVYLCASSFQGAKDTGELFFGEGSRLTVL.

V is TRBV28 and J is TRBJ2-1, with 9 bases aligning to TRBD1. The CDR3 has 15 amino acids. The V and J ends lost 6 bases and 9 bases, in that order; junction bases with no gene match: 12. Germline-derived CDR1 and CDR2 are MDHEN and SYDVKM. In DNA form, the CDR3 reads TGTGCCAGCAGCCTAGGGGCACAGGGGGCTCCTGAGCAGTTCTTC. Protein product: CASSLGAQGAPEQFF.

The chain links TRBV6-1 to TRBJ1-6, with D hard to call. The V gene's germline CDR1 is MNHNS and CDR2 SASEGT. With 3 bases removed from V and 0 bases from J, the gap between germline ends came to 6 bases. CDR3 length: 15 amino acids. In DNA form, the CDR3 reads TGTGCCAGCAGTGACAGAAGCTCCTATAATTCACCCCTCCACTTT. As protein: CASSDRSSYNSPLHF.